The 3 T cell receptor beta chains below come from one sample, sequenced in a study of regulatory T cells in long-lasting Graves disease. Time point indicated: persistent/refractory GD, antithyroid drugs over 5 years with positive TRAb. Following extraction of RNA from PBMCs, that RNA was used to make the TCR library. Researchers made TCR beta libraries by using iRepertoire HTBI primers and running Arm-PCR on CDR3 regions. TCRdb itself ran the multiplex PCR reads through MiXCR, one entry per CDR3 protein. The data show some 300,000 distinct CDR3 sequences, 22% seen once. The specimen comprised peripheral blood mononuclear cells (PBMCs), sampled when the disease was refractory, from a patient treated with antithyroid drugs. These receptors all stem from a female donor with Graves disease.

This clonotype appeared a few times. This may stem from a read error, because a much larger clone lies one nucleotide away. The chain couples TRBV20-1 to TRBJ2-6; tentative D call: TRBD1 (5 bases). This CDR3 comprises 14 residues. Germline CDR1 is DFQATT and CDR2 is SNEGSKA (reference sequence). CDR3 nucleotides: TGCAGTGCTAGAGCCTCATCTGGGGCCGACGTCCTGACTTTC. Its translation: CSARASSGADVLTF.

This clonotype was recorded many times. The rearrangement uses TRBV29-1 and TRBJ1-2; unclear D gene. This CDR3 is built from 14 residues. CDR1 is SQVTM and CDR2 is ANQGSEA in the germline V gene. The V end lost 4 bases, the J end lost 5 bases, and 17 bases lay between the germline ends. The DNA of the CDR3 is TGCAGCGTTGCGCCGGGTACCATGCGGTATGGCTACACCTTC. Translation gives CSVAPGTMRYGYTF.

This clonotype showed up just a few times. As DNA, the CDR3 is TGTGCCAGCAGTGGGCCAGATACGCAGTATTTT. It yields the protein CASSGPDTQYF. This chain links TRBV28 with TRBJ2-3; D ambiguous. Germline V gene sequence: CDR1 MDHEN, CDR2 SYDVKM. The CDR3 contains 11 residues. Trimming removed 5 bases from V and 4 bases from J, with 4 bases in between.